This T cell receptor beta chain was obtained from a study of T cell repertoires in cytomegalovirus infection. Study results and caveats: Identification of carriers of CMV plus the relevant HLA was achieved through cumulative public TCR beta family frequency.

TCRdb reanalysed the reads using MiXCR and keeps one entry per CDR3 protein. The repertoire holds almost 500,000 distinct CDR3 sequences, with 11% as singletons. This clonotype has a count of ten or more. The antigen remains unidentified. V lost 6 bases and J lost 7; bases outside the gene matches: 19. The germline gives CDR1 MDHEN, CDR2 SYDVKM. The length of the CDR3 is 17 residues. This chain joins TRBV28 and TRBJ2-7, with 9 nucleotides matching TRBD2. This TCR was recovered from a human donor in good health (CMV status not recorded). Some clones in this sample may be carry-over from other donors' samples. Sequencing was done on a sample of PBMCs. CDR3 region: CASSLTSREGLLLEQYF. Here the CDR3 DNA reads TGTGCCAGCAGCTTGACCTCGCGGGAGGGCCTATTATTAGAGCAGTACTTC. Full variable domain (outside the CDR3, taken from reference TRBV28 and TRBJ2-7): DVKVTQSSRYLVKRTGEKVFLECVQDMDHENMFWYRQDPGLGLRLIYFSYDVKMKEKGDIPEGYSVSREKKERFSLILESASTNQTSMYLCASSLTSREGLLLEQYFGPGTRLTVT.